This T cell receptor (beta chain) appears in the sequencing data of a study of T cells in Graves' hyperthyroidism and ophthalmopathy (dated by TCRdb to about 2019). In the study overall: Peripheral blood was collected at initial diagnosis, before any treatment. To identify TCR V-J signatures that set the groups apart, the researchers used a discovery cohort of 100 patients, made up of 40 to 45 with Graves' ophthalmopathy and around 58 with stable Graves' hyperthyroidism. Whether ophthalmopathy could be predicted prospectively was tested in an independent validation cohort made up of under 20 hyperthyroidism patients plus 17 patients who later progressed to ophthalmopathy. The 85 to 100 discovery patients were randomly split 7:3 into training and test sets. In addition, the study compared T-cell repertoires in thyroid tissue and in blood from 6 or 7 Graves' hyperthyroidism patients. Following sampling, methimazole starting at 30 mg daily was given to hyperthyroidism patients, and high-dose intravenous methylprednisolone was given to ophthalmopathy patients. According to the paper, TCR Vbeta CDR3 sequencing was carried out on some 130 peripheral blood samples, which came from under 50 ophthalmopathy, some 73 hyperthyroidism and roughly 17 progressor patients.

The TCR beta CDR3 regions were amplified from the RNA transcripts. A first-round RT-PCR of the TCR CDR3 used the HTBI primer set with the Qiagen OneStep RT-PCR kit. The libraries were constructed in a second round of multiplex PCR and then size-selected and purified. Libraries were sequenced paired-end with 100 bp reads on an Illumina HiSeq2000. On the authors' methods: SOAPnuke was used to process the raw data, with reads discarded if the reads contained adapters or uncalled bases, had a mean Phred below 15, or lacked an exact constant-primer or identifier match. COPE v1.2.5 was used to merge the high-quality paired reads, and each unique nucleotide sequence was defined as a clonotype. Clonotypes were aligned to IMGT TRBV, TRBD and TRBJ reference segments using MiTCR v1.1. The analysis included only V-J combinations with a frequency above 0.0001, which together covered around 99% of the repertoires. A TCS score was defined as the ratio of F50 (clonal expansion) to E x V (chaos), with BLOSUM62-based TCRdist applied between CDR3 peptides within each V-J. Welch's t-statistics and random forest reduced roughly 500 V-J features to 13, which were used in a naive Bayes classifier (R e1071). The raw public data were reprocessed by TCRdb itself: fastp quality trimming at Q25, MiXCR clonotype calling, in-frame beta chains only. Identical CDR3 protein sequences are pooled into one entry, listed with their most common genes and DNA. The V and J calls were determined by TCRdb, not by the authors. This sample lists 500,000 to 600,000 distinct CDR3 sequences; over 15% were detected once. 15% to 20% of the sample is held by the ten biggest clonotypes.

Stable Graves' hyperthyroidism was defined as the absence of progression to ophthalmopathy over 18 months of follow-up. The hyperthyroidism patients were between 18 and 65 years old and newly diagnosed, with a disease duration of less than 2 months. Any patient with an uncontrolled infection, another autoimmune disease, pregnancy or lactation was excluded. Diagnoses relied on clinical symptoms, serum thyroxine and TRAb, thyroid ultrasound and orbital computed tomography. PBMCs were separated from about 10 ml of fresh peripheral blood using Ficoll-Paque density gradient centrifugation. Total RNA was extracted with Trizol reagent, and quality was checked on an Agilent 2100 Bioanalyzer. What the work shows at the level of the full study, not this receptor alone: During validation, the model predicted progression to ophthalmopathy a median of roughly six months ahead of onset, with around 71% sensitivity and less than 85% specificity. No statistical method was used to set the sample size in advance, and investigators knew the group allocation. Ophthalmopathy was separated from stable hyperthyroidism by a 13 V-J signature model, with about 88% sensitivity and roughly 84% specificity obtained in cross-validation and 80%/75% obtained in testing. Blood samples also contained most of the expanded thyroid clonotypes (frequency above 0.001), which suggests that blood repertoires may reflect thyroid immune responses.

From its cysteine to its phenylalanine, the CDR3 spans 14 amino acids. Here the CDR3 DNA is all that survives: 42 bases in frame from base 1. The junction carries 9 bases between V and J, which are trimmed by 3 bases and 3 bases respectively. The germline V gene encodes CDR1 MDHEN and CDR2 SYDVKM. This clonotype was recorded at least ten times. Its antigen is not yet known. Per-base qualities were not stored, and no clone one base away is much larger. The sequence derives from a woman younger than 30 with Graves' hyperthyroidism. This chain is built from TRBV28 and TRBJ1-5; no D gene can be assigned with confidence. Sequencing was carried out using blood. Read as DNA, the sequence is TGTGCCAGCAGTTTTGAGTTATTCAATCAGCCCCAGCATTTT. It translates to CASSFELFNQPQHF.